The 10 T cell receptor beta chains listed next were all sequenced from one sample in a study of regulatory T cells in long-lasting Graves disease. Relying on iRepertoire HTBI primers and Arm-PCR of CDR3 regions, the team built TCR beta libraries. MiXCR, run by TCRdb on the multiplex PCR reads, gives a single entry per CDR3 protein. This sample has 450,000 or so distinct CDR3 sequences, with about a fifth found just once. Documented time point: persistent/refractory GD, antithyroid drugs over 5 years with positive TRAb. The authors made the TCR library using RNA they extracted from PBMCs. Sequenced material: peripheral blood mononuclear cells (PBMCs), taken when the disease was refractory, from a patient treated with antithyroid drugs. The receptor set was obtained from a female donor with Graves disease.

The V and J genes are TRBV18 and TRBJ2-5; D may be TRBD1 (6 bases). The germline CDR1 and CDR2 sequences are KGHSH and LQKENI. Trimming removed 5 bases from V and 5 bases from J, with 12 bases in between. This CDR3 spans 13 amino acids. The CDR3 bases are TGTGCCAGCTCAACCATCCAGGGGGAGACCCAGTACTTC. Translated: CASSTIQGETQYF.

This clonotype was recorded at least ten times. The CDR3 bases are TGTGCCAGCAGTTTTGGACGGCGAGGTGGCGGGGAGCTGTTTTTT. Amino acids: CASSFGRRGGGELFF. This chain uses TRBV12-3 or TRBV12-4 with TRBJ2-2; D not resolved. There are 15 residues in the CDR3. Trimming pared 3 bases from V and 7 bases from J, leaving 15 bases between.

The rearrangement links TRBV30 to TRBJ1-5; 8 positions match TRBD1. The CDR3 consists of 14 residues. V trimming: 3 bases; J trimming: 2 bases; junction bases outside the gene matches: 3. Germline lookup yields CDR1 GTSNPN and CDR2 SVGIG (reference sequence). The CDR3 bases are TGTGCCTGGAGGACGGGACAGGGCAATCAGCCCCAGCATTTT. It translates to CAWRTGQGNQPQHF. Looking up the rest from reference TRBV30 and TRBJ1-5 gives the full variable domain: SQTIHQWPATLVQPVGSPLSLECTVEGTSNPNLYWYRQAAGRGLQLLFYSVGIGQISSEVPQNLSASRPQDRQFILSSKKLLLSDSGFYLCAWRTGQGNQPQHFGDGTRLSIL.

This clonotype showed up many times. V and J are TRBV12-3 or TRBV12-4 and TRBJ1-5; 8 nucleotides match TRBD1. The CDR3 runs to 14 residues. V gave up 6 bases and J gave up 4 bases; unmatched junction bases: 5. CDR3 nucleotide sequence: TGTGCCAGCAGCTTGAGACAGGGGAATCAGCCCCAGCATTTT. This gives the protein CASSLRQGNQPQHF.

CDR3 residues: CASSLGVAVAYNEQFF. CDR3 DNA sequence: TGTGCCAGCAGCCTCGGGGTAGCGGTGGCCTACAATGAGCAGTTCTTC. The rearrangement joins TRBV3-1 to TRBJ2-1, with D tentatively TRBD2 (6 bases). The CDR3 loop spans 16 amino acids. Germline V gene sequence: CDR1 LGHDT, CDR2 YNNKEL (reference sequence). Trimming took 4 bases from V and 2 from J, leaving 15 bases between them.

This clonotype was seen a handful of times. This chain joins TRBV6-4 and TRBJ2-7; weak D call: TRBD2 (5 bases). From germline, CDR1 is MRHNA and CDR2 SNTAGT. Trimming cost V 6 bases and J 5 bases, with 35 bases left between them. The CDR3 is 20 residues long. Here the CDR3 reads CASRRQVAVIEQEVLHEQYF. The CDR3 DNA reads TGTGCCAGCAGACGGCAGGTTGCAGTGATTGAGCAGGAGGTTCTCCACGAGCAGTACTTC.

Turning to this clonotype: Since a much larger clone is just one base distant, this may be a read error. This chain links TRBV20-1 with TRBJ2-5; 7 nucleotides match TRBD2. Trimming at V came to 2 bases and at J to 7 bases, leaving 13 bases not matched to a gene. The germline V gene has CDR1 DFQATT and CDR2 SNEGSKA (reference sequence). This CDR3 spans 15 amino acids. The CDR3 DNA reads TGCAGTGCTAGATCCAGCAGGGAGGGTTGGGGGACCCAGTACTTC. Translation: CSARSSREGWGTQYF.

This clonotype has at least ten counts. The V and J genes are TRBV5-6 and TRBJ2-7; the D gene is possibly TRBD2 (6 bases). Per germline, CDR1 SGHDT and CDR2 YYEEEE. The V gene lost 5 bases and the J gene lost 2 bases, with 17 bases spanning the gap. This CDR3 comprises 15 residues. CDR3 nucleotides: TGTGCCAGCAGGGGCGGGGACGAGACCCCCTACGAGCAGTACTTC. Translation: CASRGGDETPYEQYF.

This clonotype was observed many times. The chain uses TRBV11-2 and TRBJ2-7, with D perhaps being TRBD1 or TRBD2 (6 bases each). CDR3 length: 13 amino acids. Germline V gene lookup returns CDR1 SGHAT and CDR2 FQNNGV. V shed 6 bases and J shed 3 bases, with 12 bases lying between them. For the CDR3, the DNA is TGTGCCAGCAGAGCAAGGGGGGTCTACGAGCAGTACTTC. It codes for CASRARGVYEQYF.

Ten or more counts support this clonotype. This sequence joins TRBV24-1 and TRBJ2-5; a weak D match, TRBD2 (5 bases). Per the germline V gene, CDR1 is KGHDR and CDR2 is SFDVKD. The CDR3 spans 15 residues. Trimming cost V 4 bases and J 1 base, with 12 bases left between them. CDR3 coding DNA: TGTGCCACCAGTGAGGGCGGGCGGTTCCAAGAGACCCAGTACTTC. It encodes CATSEGGRFQETQYF.